This T cell receptor beta chain was identified during a study of CD8+ T cells in alopecia areata. In each case, RNA was isolated and then reverse transcribed into cDNA as the sequencing template. The method was immunoSEQ multiplex PCR; TCRdb's version includes in-frame clones alone and lacks a portion of them. The sample includes some 240,000 clones, about 60% of them seen just once. CDR3 length: 14 amino acids. CDR1 and CDR2 from the germline V gene are MGHDK and SYGVNS. V was pared by 3 bases and J by 3 bases, with 9 bases between. This specimen consisted of CD4+ T cells sorted from blood, obtained at week 0. The gene calls are TRBV25-1 and TRBJ1-5, with D possibly matching TRBD1 (5 bases). This TCR derives from a human donor with alopecia areata. The CDR3 DNA reads TGTGCCAGCAGTGACGGGGGGAACAATCAGCCCCAGCATTTT. It specifies CASSDGGNNQPQHF.